This TCR beta chain came from a study of T cells in Graves' hyperthyroidism and ophthalmopathy. Overall study findings and caveats: From stable hyperthyroidism, ophthalmopathy was set apart by a 13 V-J model. Model output signaled ophthalmopathy a median around 5.9 months ahead of onset.

PBMCs stemmed from about 9.7 ml fresh peripheral blood. Comment on this clonotype: Antigen: not known.

The CDR3 extends over 17 amino acids. The V segment lost 0 bases and the J segment 5 bases; nucleotides outside the gene matches: 7. CDR1 is SGHNT, CDR2 YYREEE, per germline (reference sequence). Amplification of TCR beta CDR3 regions was performed using RNA transcripts as template. When the TCR CDR3 underwent first-round RT-PCR, the HTBI primer set was used. MiXCR, run by TCRdb on the multiplex PCR reads, gives a single entry per CDR3 protein. In the table there are hundreds of thousands of distinct CDR3 sequences, 13% to 15% of which are singletons. This receptor was obtained from a woman between 45 and 60 years old with Graves' ophthalmopathy. The rearrangement uses TRBV5-4 and TRBJ2-1, with 11 bases lining up with TRBD1. The sequencing input was blood. CDR3 amino acids: CASSLAMGQGGNNEQFF. DNA for the CDR3: TGTGCCAGCAGCTTGGCTATGGGACAGGGGGGGAACAATGAGCAGTTCTTC.